This T cell receptor (beta chain) came from a study of control samples from healthy donors and cancer patients. V was cut by 8 bases and J by 4 bases, with 18 bases left in between. Germline CDR1 reads ENHRY; CDR2 reads SYGVKD. This CDR3 has 15 residues. The protocol was immunoSEQ multiplex PCR, while the TCRdb copy is restricted to in-frame clones and leaves out a portion. The sample records some 120,000 clones, 80% to 90% being singletons. Sequencing used PBMCs. This clonotype was obtained from a woman aged 45 to 65 with colorectal cancer. The gene calls are TRBV10-3 and TRBJ2-1; D gene unclear. This chain's CDR3 is CAIGQSGRRYNEQFF. Here the CDR3 DNA reads TGTGCCATCGGGCAGTCAGGCCGACGGTACAATGAGCAGTTCTTC.